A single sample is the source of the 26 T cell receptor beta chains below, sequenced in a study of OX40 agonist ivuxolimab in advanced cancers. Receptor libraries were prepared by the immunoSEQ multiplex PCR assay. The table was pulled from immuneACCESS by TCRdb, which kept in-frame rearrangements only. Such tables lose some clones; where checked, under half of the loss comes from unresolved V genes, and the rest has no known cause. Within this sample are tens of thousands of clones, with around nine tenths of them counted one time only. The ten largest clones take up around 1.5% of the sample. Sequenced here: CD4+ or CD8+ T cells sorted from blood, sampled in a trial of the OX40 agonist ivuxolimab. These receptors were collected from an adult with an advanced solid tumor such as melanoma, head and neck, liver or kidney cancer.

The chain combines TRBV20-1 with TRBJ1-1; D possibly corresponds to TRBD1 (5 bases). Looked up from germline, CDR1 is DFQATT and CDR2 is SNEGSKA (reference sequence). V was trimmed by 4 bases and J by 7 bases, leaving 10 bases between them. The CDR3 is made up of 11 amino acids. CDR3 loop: CSATGYDEAFF. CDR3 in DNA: TGCAGTGCTACAGGGTACGATGAAGCTTTCTTT.

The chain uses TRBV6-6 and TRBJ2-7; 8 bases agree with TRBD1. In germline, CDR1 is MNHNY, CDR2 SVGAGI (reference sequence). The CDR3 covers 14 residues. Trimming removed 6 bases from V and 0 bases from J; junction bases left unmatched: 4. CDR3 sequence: CASSLGQDSYEQYF. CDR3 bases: TGTGCCAGCAGCCTGGGACAGGACTCCTACGAGCAGTACTTC.

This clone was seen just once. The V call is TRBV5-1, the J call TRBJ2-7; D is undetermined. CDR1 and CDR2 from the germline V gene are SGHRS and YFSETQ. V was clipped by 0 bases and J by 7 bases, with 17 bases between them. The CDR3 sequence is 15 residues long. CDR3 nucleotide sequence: TGCGCCAGCAGCTTGGATCCGGGCCCCCAACTTGAGCAGTACTTC. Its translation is CASSLDPGPQLEQYF. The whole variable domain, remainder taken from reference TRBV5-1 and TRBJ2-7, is KAGVTQTPRYLIKTRGQQVTLSCSPISGHRSVSWYQQTPGQGLQFLFEYFSETQRNKGNFPGRFSGRQFSNSRSEMNVSTLELGDSALYLCASSLDPGPQLEQYFGPGTRLTVT.

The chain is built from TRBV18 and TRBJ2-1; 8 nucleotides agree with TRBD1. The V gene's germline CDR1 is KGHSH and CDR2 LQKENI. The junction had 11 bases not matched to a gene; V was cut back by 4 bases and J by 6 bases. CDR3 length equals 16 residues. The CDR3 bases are TGTGCCAGCTCACTTACCGGGACAGGAACTTTCAATGAGCAGTTCTTC. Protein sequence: CASSLTGTGTFNEQFF.

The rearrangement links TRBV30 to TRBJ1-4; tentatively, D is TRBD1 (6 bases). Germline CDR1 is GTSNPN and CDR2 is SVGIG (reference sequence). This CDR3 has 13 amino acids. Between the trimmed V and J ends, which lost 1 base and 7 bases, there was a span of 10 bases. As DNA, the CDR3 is TGTGCCTGGAGTGCGGGGGCTGGTGAAAAACTGTTTTTT. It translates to CAWSAGAGEKLFF.

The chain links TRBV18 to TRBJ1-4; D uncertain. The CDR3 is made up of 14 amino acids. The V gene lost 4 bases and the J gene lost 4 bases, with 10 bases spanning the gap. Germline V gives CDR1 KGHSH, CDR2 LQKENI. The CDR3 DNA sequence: TGTGCCAGCTCACAGGGCGGAGATAATGAAAAACTGTTTTTT. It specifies CASSQGGDNEKLFF.

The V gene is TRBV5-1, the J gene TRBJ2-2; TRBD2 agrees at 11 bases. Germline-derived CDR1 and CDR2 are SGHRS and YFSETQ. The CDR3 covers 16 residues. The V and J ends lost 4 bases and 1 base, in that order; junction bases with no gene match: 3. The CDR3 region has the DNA TGCGCCAGCAGCCGTGGGACTAGCGGGAACACCGGGGAGCTGTTTTTT. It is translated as CASSRGTSGNTGELFF.

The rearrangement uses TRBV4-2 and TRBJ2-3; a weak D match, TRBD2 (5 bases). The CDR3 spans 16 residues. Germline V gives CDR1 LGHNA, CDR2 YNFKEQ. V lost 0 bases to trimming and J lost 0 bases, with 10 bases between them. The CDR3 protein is CASSQDRTSSTDTQYF. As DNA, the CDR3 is TGTGCCAGCAGCCAAGATAGGACTTCTAGCACAGATACGCAGTATTTT.

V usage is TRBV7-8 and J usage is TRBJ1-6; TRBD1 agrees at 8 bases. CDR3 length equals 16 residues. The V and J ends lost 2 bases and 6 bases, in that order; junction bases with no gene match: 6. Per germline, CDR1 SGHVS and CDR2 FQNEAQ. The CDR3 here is CASSLRRGQGNSPLHF. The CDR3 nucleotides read TGTGCCAGCAGCTTACGCCGCGGACAGGGTAATTCACCCCTCCACTTT.

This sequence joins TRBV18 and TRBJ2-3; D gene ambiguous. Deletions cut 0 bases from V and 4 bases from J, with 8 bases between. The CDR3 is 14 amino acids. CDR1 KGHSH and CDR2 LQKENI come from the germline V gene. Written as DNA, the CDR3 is TGTGCCAGCTCACCACCAGGGTTGTCAGATACGCAGTATTTT. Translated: CASSPPGLSDTQYF. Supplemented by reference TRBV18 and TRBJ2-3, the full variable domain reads NAGVMQNPRHLVRRRGQEARLRCSPMKGHSHVYWYRQLPEEGLKFMVYLQKENIIDESGMPKERFSAEFPKEGPSILRIQQVVRGDSAAYFCASSPPGLSDTQYFGPGTRLTVL.

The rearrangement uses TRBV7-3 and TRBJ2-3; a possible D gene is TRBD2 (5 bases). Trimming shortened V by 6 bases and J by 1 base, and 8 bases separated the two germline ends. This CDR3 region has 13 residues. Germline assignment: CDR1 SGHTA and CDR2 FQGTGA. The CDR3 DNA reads TGTGCCAGCAGAGAGGGCGGCACAGATACGCAGTATTTT. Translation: CASREGGTDTQYF. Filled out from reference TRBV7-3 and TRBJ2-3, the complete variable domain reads GAGVSQTPSNKVTEKGKYVELRCDPISGHTALYWYRQSLGQGPEFLIYFQGTGAADDSGLPNDRFFAVRPEGSVSTLKIQRTERGDSAVYLCASREGGTDTQYFGPGTRLTVL.

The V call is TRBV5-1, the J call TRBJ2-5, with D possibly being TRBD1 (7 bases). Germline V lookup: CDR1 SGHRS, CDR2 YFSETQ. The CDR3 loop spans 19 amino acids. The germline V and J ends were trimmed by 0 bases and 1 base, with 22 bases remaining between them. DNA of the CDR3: TGCGCCAGCAGCTTGGCCCCTAAGTCGTGGCAGGGGGGCCAAGAGACCCAGTACTTC. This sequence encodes CASSLAPKSWQGGQETQYF.

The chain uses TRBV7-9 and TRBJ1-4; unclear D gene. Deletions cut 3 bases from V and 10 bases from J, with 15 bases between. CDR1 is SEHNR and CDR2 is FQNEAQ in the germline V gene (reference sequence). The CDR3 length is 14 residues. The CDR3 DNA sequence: TGTGCCAGCAGCTTTGCTGATAAGTGGGGAAAACTGTTTTTT. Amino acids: CASSFADKWGKLFF. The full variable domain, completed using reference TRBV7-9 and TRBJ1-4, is DTGVSQNPRHKITKRGQNVTFRCDPISEHNRLYWYRQTLGQGPEFLTYFQNEAQLEKSRLLSDRFSAERPKGSFSTLEIQRTEQGDSAMYLCASSFADKWGKLFFGSGTQLSVL.

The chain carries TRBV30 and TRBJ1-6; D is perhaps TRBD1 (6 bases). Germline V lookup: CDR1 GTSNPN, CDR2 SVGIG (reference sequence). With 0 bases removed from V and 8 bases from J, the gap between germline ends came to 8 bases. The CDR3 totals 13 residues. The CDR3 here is CAWSVEGDSPLHF. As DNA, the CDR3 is TGTGCCTGGAGTGTTGAGGGGGATTCACCCCTCCACTTT.

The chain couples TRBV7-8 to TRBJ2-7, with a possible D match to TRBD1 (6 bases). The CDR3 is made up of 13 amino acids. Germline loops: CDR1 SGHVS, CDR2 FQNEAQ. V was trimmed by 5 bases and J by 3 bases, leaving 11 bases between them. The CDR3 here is CASSIGQHYEQYF. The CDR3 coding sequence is TGTGCCAGCAGCATAGGACAGCACTACGAGCAGTACTTC.

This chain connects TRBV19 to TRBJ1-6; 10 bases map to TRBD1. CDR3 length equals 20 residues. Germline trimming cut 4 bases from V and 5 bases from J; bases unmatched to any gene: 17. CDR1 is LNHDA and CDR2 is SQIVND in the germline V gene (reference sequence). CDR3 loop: CASSTKGDRGREKNNSPLHF. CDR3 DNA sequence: TGTGCCAGTAGTACCAAAGGGGACAGGGGAAGGGAAAAAAATAATTCACCCCTCCACTTT. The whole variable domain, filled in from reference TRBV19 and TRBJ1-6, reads DGGITQSPKYLFRKEGQNVTLSCEQNLNHDAMYWYRQDPGQGLRLIYYSQIVNDFQKGDIAEGYSVSREKKESFPLTVTSAQKNPTAFYLCASSTKGDRGREKNNSPLHFGNGTRLTVT.

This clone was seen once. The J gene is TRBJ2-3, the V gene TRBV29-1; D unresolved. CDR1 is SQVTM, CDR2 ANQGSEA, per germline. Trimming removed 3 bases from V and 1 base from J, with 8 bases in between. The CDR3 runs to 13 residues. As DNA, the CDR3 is TGCAGCGTTGACCATGTGGGCACAGATACGCAGTATTTT. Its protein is CSVDHVGTDTQYF.

CDR3 region: CASFQGAMRAGELFF. As DNA, the CDR3 is TGTGCCAGCTTCCAGGGGGCGATGCGAGCCGGGGAGCTGTTTTTT. The chain carries TRBV19 and TRBJ2-2; 8 bases line up with TRBD1. In germline, CDR1 is LNHDA, CDR2 SQIVND (reference sequence). V dropped 9 bases and J dropped 6; count of bases not matched to a gene: 12. CDR3 size: 15 residues.

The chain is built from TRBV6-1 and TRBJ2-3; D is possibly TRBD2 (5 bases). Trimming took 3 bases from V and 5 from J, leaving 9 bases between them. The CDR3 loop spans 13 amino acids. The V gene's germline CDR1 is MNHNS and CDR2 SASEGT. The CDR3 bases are TGTGCCAGCAGTGATTCGGCGGGAGATACGCAGTATTTT. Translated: CASSDSAGDTQYF.

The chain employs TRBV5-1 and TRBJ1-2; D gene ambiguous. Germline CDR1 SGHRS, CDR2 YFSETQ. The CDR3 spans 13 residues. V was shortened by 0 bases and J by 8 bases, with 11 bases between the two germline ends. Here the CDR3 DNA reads TGCGCCAGCAGCTTGGCCACTGGGGAAGGCTACACCTTC. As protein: CASSLATGEGYTF.

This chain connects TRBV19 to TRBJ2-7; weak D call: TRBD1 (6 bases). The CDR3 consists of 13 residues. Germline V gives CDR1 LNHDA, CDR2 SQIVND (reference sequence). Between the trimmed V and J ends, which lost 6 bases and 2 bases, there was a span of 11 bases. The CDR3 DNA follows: TGTGCCAGTAGAGACAGGTATACCTACGAGCAGTACTTC. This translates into CASRDRYTYEQYF.

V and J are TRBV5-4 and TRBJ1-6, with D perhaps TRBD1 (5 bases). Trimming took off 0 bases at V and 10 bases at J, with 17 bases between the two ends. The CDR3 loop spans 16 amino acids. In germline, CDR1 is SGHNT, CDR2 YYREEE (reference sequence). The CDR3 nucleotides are TGTGCCAGCAGCTTGGCACCGAGGCAGGGCGGATCACCCCTCCACTTT. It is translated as CASSLAPRQGGSPLHF.

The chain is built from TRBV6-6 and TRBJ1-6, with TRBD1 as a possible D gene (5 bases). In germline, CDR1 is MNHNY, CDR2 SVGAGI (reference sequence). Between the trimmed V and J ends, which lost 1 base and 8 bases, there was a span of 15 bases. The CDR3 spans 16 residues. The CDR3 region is CASSYFGTFVDSPLHF. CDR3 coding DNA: TGTGCCAGCAGTTACTTTGGGACCTTTGTTGATTCACCCCTCCACTTT.

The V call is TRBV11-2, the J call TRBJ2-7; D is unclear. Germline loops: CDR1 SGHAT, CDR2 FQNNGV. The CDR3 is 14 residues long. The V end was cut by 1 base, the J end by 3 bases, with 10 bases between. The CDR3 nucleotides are TGTGCCAGCAGCTTAGTTGGTAGGGTCTACGAGCAGTACTTC. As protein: CASSLVGRVYEQYF.

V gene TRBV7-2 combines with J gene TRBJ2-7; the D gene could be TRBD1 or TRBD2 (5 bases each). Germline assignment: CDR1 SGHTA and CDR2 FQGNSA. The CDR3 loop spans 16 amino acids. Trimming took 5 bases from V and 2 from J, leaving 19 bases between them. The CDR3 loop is CASSEGRSPTTYEQYF. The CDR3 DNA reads TGTGCCAGCAGCGAGGGGCGGTCGCCCACCACCTACGAGCAGTACTTC.

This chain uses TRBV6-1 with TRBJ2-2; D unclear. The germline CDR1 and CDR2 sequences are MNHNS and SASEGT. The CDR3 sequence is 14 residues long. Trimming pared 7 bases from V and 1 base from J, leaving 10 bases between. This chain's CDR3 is CASNIGRNTGELFF. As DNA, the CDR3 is TGTGCCAGCAATATAGGAAGGAACACCGGGGAGCTGTTTTTT.